Listed below are T cell receptor beta chains from one sample, sequenced in a study of blood T cell repertoires in COVID-19. Here immunoSEQ multiplex PCR was the method, and the copy in TCRdb shows in-frame clones only, minus some. The table records about 200,000 clones, 82% of them present only once. The source material was peripheral blood. The source is a human donor with acute or convalescent COVID-19. The donor label of this sample is uncertain. Both conserved end residues are part of each CDR3. D genes are given only for firm matches. Part of the rows lack a size; the others show once, few, many or a class for expanded clones.

d_call	v_call	j_call	clone_size	cdr3_nt	cdr3_aa
NA	TRBV11-2	TRBJ1-4	NA	TGTGCCAGCAGCCCCACAAGGGCAGAGGGTGAAAAACTGTTTTTT	CASSPTRAEGEKLFF
NA	TRBV18	TRBJ2-1	NA	TGTGCCAGCTCTGCGGGACAGTCGAATGAGCAGTTCTTC	CASSAGQSNEQFF
NA	TRBV7-9	TRBJ1-1	once	TGTGCCAGCAGCTTAGACGGCAGGGCCAATGAAGCTTTCTTT	CASSLDGRANEAFF
NA	TRBV29-1	TRBJ1-4	NA	TGCAGCGTTGCACAGGGCGGGAATGAAAAACTGTTTTTT	CSVAQGGNEKLFF
TRBD1	TRBV28	TRBJ1-1	NA	TGTGCCTTAAGGACAGGGCGGGAAACTGAAGCTTTCTTT	CALRTGRETEAFF
TRBD1	TRBV6-2/TRBV6-3	TRBJ2-3	few	TGTGCCATCAGCGGTAGGGGGCTCACAGATACGCAGTATTTT	CAISGRGLTDTQYF
TRBD1	TRBV27	TRBJ2-1	NA	TGTGCCAGCAGTTTATCCAGGGGGCCTCTCTATGAGCAGTTCTTC	CASSLSRGPLYEQFF
TRBD2	TRBV12-5	TRBJ2-1	NA	TGTGCTAGTGGTTTGGTAGATTTGGGACTAGCGGGAGCCTTTTTTGAGCAGTTCTTC	CASGLVDLGLAGAFFEQFF
NA	TRBV5-1	TRBJ1-3	NA	TGCGCCAGCAGCGTCTCAGCTGGAAACACCATATATTTT	CASSVSAGNTIYF
NA	TRBV7-2	TRBJ1-2	NA	TGTGCCAGCAGCCAACAGGTTTGGGGCTCGAGGAGTGGGGGCTACACCTTC	CASSQQVWGSRSGGYTF
NA	TRBV19	TRBJ1-6	NA	TGTGCCACCCAGGACAGAAGCTCCTATAATTCACCCCTCCACTTT	CATQDRSSYNSPLHF
TRBD2	TRBV24-1	TRBJ2-1	NA	TGTGCCACCAGTGATTTGGGCGGGGGTCTGTTCTTC	CATSDLGGGLFF
NA	TRBV2	TRBJ2-1	NA	TGTGCCAGCTCACGGGAGATCGGTGGCTATGAGCAGTTCTTC	CASSREIGGYEQFF
TRBD1	TRBV4-1	TRBJ2-3	NA	TGCGCCAGCAGCCTCCGACAGGGGCTCACAGATACGCAGTATTTT	CASSLRQGLTDTQYF
NA	TRBV5-1	TRBJ1-1	NA	TGCGCCAGCAGCTCCCAAGGCGGGAACACTGAAGCTTTCTTT	CASSSQGGNTEAFF
TRBD1	TRBV4-2	TRBJ1-4	NA	TGTGCCAGCAGCCAGGGATCAGGGGGCGAGGTAGAAAAACTGTTTTTT	CASSQGSGGEVEKLFF
TRBD2	TRBV30	TRBJ2-6	NA	TGTGCCTGGCATCGGGGGGTTACTGGGGCCAACGTCCTGACTTTC	CAWHRGVTGANVLTF
NA	TRBV19	TRBJ2-2	NA	TGTGCCAGTAGTATAGCCGGGGATACCGGGGAGCTGTTTTTT	CASSIAGDTGELFF
NA	TRBV11-2	TRBJ2-5	NA	TGTGCCAGCAGCGGCCACCAAGAGACCCAGTACTTC	CASSGHQETQYF
TRBD1	TRBV7-2	TRBJ1-2	NA	TGTGCCAGCAGCGGATTCCGGGACAGGGCCAACTATGGCTACACCTTC	CASSGFRDRANYGYTF
TRBD2	TRBV7-2	TRBJ2-5	few	TGTGCCAGCAGCCCTCTAGCGGGAGGCCATCAGACCCAGTACTTC	CASSPLAGGHQTQYF
NA	TRBV12-3/TRBV12-4	TRBJ2-5	once	TGTGCCAGCAGAACGACGGGAGAGACCCAGTACTTC	CASRTTGETQYF
TRBD1	TRBV19	TRBJ1-2	many	TGTGCCAGTAGCCCCACAGGGGGCGTAACTAACTATGGCTACACCTTC	CASSPTGGVTNYGYTF
TRBD1	TRBV6-5	TRBJ1-4	NA	TGTGCCAGCAGCCGACAGGGGGCTAATGAAAAACTGTTTTTT	CASSRQGANEKLFF
TRBD1	TRBV5-1	TRBJ2-3	NA	TGCGCCAGCAGGGGACAGCTGAGCACAGATACGCAGTATTTT	CASRGQLSTDTQYF
NA	TRBV7-2	TRBJ2-7	NA	TGTGCCAGCAGCTTAGCGGACACGGTCTACGAGCAGTACTTC	CASSLADTVYEQYF
NA	TRBV19	TRBJ2-3	NA	TGTGCCAGTTCTCTCCGCCAGGGGTCGGGAGATACGCAGTATTTT	CASSLRQGSGDTQYF
TRBD1	TRBV7-9	TRBJ1-2	NA	TGTGCCAGCAGCTTGGGGACAGGGTTCTATGGCTACACCTTC	CASSLGTGFYGYTF
NA	TRBV6-5	TRBJ2-2	NA	TGTGCCAGCAGGCTTGATACAGTCCCCGGGGAGCTGTTTTTT	CASRLDTVPGELFF
NA	TRBV5-8	TRBJ2-7	NA	TGTGCCAGCAGCGGAGCCGACAGGCCCTACTACGAGCAGTACTTC	CASSGADRPYYEQYF
NA	TRBV14	TRBJ1-1	NA	TGTGCCAGCAGCCGCCGGGGGAACACTGAAGCTTTCTTT	CASSRRGNTEAFF
NA	TRBV19	TRBJ1-2	once	TGTGCCAGTAGTAGGAGGGAAGCTAACTATGGCTACACCTTC	CASSRREANYGYTF
TRBD1	TRBV6-5	TRBJ2-5	NA	TGTGCCAGCACCTCGACAGGGACGGAGACCCAGTACTTC	CASTSTGTETQYF
TRBD2	TRBV6-1	TRBJ2-3	NA	TGTGCCAGCAGTGACCTTATCGGGACTAGTCTAGATACGCAGTATTTT	CASSDLIGTSLDTQYF
TRBD1	TRBV7-9	TRBJ1-1	NA	TGTGCCAGCAGCTTAGGGGTAGACAGGGGGAACACTGAAGCTTTCTTT	CASSLGVDRGNTEAFF
TRBD2	TRBV10-3	TRBJ2-3	few	TGTGCCATCAGCGCACTAGCGGGAGGTACAGATACGCAGTATTTT	CAISALAGGTDTQYF
NA	TRBV10-2	TRBJ1-1	NA	TGCGCCAGCAGTGATTGGCAGGGTATTGAAGCTTTCTTT	CASSDWQGIEAFF
NA	TRBV6-5	TRBJ2-5	once	TGTGCCAGCAGTTACGCCGGGGGGACCCAGTACTTC	CASSYAGGTQYF
TRBD1	TRBV6-5	TRBJ2-7	NA	TGTGCCAGCAGTTACTCGAGGACAGGGGGCAGCGAGCAGTACTTC	CASSYSRTGGSEQYF
NA	TRBV28	TRBJ1-1	NA	TGTGCCAGCAGTTTTATGAACACTGAAGCTTTCTTT	CASSFMNTEAFF
NA	TRBV5-1	TRBJ2-4	NA	TGCGCCAGCAGCTTGGGCACTAAAAACATTCAGTACTTC	CASSLGTKNIQYF
NA	TRBV28	TRBJ2-1	NA	TGTGCCAGCAGTTTCCAGGGGATTGAGCAGTTCTTC	CASSFQGIEQFF
NA	TRBV28	TRBJ2-1	NA	TGTGCCAGCAGTCGTGACTCGAGCTCCTACAATGAGCAGTTCTTC	CASSRDSSSYNEQFF
TRBD1	TRBV7-8	TRBJ2-7	once	TGTGCCAGCAGCCGAGACAGGGCGTACGAGCAGTACTTC	CASSRDRAYEQYF
TRBD1	TRBV24-1	TRBJ1-1	NA	TGTGCCACCAGTGATCATTGGGACAGGAACACTGAAGCTTTCTTT	CATSDHWDRNTEAFF
NA	TRBV6-5	TRBJ1-5	NA	TGTGCCAGCAGAGCACAGGAGATTCAGCCCCAGCATTTT	CASRAQEIQPQHF
NA	TRBV11-3	TRBJ2-1	NA	TGTGCCAGCAGTTTTCGGACTGACAATGAGCAGTTCTTC	CASSFRTDNEQFF
NA	TRBV6-2/TRBV6-3	TRBJ1-6	many	TGTGCCAGCAGCCAGGGACACGATAATTCACCCCTCCACTTT	CASSQGHDNSPLHF
NA	TRBV5-6	TRBJ1-1	NA	TGTGCCAGCAGCTTTAGGGGGTTGGGCACTGAAGCTTTCTTT	CASSFRGLGTEAFF
NA	TRBV2	TRBJ1-4	NA	TGTGCCAGCAGGCGGGACCCGGGAGCTGAAAAACTGTTTTTT	CASRRDPGAEKLFF
TRBD1	TRBV2	TRBJ1-5	once	TGTGCCAGCAGTGCGGGACAGGGAGGCAATCAGCCCCAGCATTTT	CASSAGQGGNQPQHF
TRBD2	TRBV9	TRBJ2-5	once	TGTGCCAGCAGCGTGGGGGGGATCCAAGAGACCCAGTACTTC	CASSVGGIQETQYF
NA	TRBV27	TRBJ1-4	NA	TGTGCCAGCAGTTTGAGGGCAGGGGTACATGAAAAACTGTTTTTT	CASSLRAGVHEKLFF
TRBD2	TRBV5-5	TRBJ2-3	NA	TGTGCCAGCAGCTCCCAGGACATAGCGGGGCGGGGAGATACGCAGTATTTT	CASSSQDIAGRGDTQYF
NA	TRBV5-1	TRBJ2-1	once	TGCGCCAGCAGCTTGGACAGGGCTAACATCAATGAGCAGTTCTTC	CASSLDRANINEQFF